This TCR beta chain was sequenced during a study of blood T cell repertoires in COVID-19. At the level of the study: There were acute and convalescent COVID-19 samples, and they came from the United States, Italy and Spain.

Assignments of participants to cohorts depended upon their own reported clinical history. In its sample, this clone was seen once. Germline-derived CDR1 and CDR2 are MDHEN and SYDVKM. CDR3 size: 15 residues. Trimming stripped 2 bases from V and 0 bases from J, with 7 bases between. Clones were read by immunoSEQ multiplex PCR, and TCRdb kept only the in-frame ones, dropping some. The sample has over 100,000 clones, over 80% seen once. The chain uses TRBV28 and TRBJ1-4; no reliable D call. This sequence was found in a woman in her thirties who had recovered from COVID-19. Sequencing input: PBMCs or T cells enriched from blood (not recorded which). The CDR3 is CASSLPGTTNEKLFF. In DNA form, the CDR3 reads TGTGCCAGCAGTTTACCCGGTACAACTAATGAAAAACTGTTTTTT. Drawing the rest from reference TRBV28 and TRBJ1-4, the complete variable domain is DVKVTQSSRYLVKRTGEKVFLECVQDMDHENMFWYRQDPGLGLRLIYFSYDVKMKEKGDIPEGYSVSREKKERFSLILESASTNQTSMYLCASSLPGTTNEKLFFGSGTQLSVL.